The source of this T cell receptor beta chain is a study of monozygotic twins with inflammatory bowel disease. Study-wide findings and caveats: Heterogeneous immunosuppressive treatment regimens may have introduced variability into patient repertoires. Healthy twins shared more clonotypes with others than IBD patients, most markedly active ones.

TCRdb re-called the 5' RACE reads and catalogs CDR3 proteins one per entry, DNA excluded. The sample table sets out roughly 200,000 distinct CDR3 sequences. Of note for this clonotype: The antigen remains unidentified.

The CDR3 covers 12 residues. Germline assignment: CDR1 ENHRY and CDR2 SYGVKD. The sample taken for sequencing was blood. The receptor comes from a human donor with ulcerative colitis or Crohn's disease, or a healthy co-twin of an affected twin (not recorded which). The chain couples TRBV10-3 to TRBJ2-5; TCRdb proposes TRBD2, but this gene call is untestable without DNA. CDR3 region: CATLDQRETQYF.